The sequence of this T cell receptor beta chain was determined in a study of OX40 agonist ivuxolimab in advanced cancers. About the study as a whole: The costimulatory receptor OX40 (CD134) was targeted by ivuxolimab, a fully human IgG2 agonistic monoclonal antibody. Intravenous ivuxolimab was administered to patients every 2 weeks at six dose levels: 0.01, 0.1, 0.3, 1.5, 3 and 10 mg/kg. Of the roughly 50 dose-escalation patients, hepatocellular carcinoma was present in about 20, melanoma in approximately 15, renal cell carcinoma in 9 and head and neck cancer in 9. The dose-escalation cohort was roughly 80% male with a mean age of about 54 years, ranging from roughly 23 to 80. Prior anti-PD-1, anti-PD-L1 or anti-CTLA-4 therapy was permitted, and about two fifths of dose-escalation patients had received checkpoint inhibitors. Partial responses were achieved by three dose-escalation patients, of whom one had hepatocellular carcinoma and two had cutaneous melanoma. The point of sequencing TCRbeta in the periphery was to test whether ivuxolimab changed TCR sequence diversity and drove clonal T-cell expansion. The paper describes the monotherapy dose-escalation part (N ≈ 52 patients) of the phase I trial of ivuxolimab.

As regards this clone: Its antigen specificity is not known. One base away there is no much larger clone; base qualities are not given.

The germline V gene yields SGHVS for CDR1 and FQNEAQ for CDR2. V loses 2 bases at its end and J loses 2 bases; junction bases beyond the gene matches: 6. The CDR3 runs 16 amino acids, cysteine and phenylalanine included. Only CDR3 DNA remains: 48 bases, in frame from the first base. The trial excluded patients who had a history of autoimmune disease or were on systemic immunosuppression. Peripheral blood for TCR sequencing was collected from all dose cohorts at baseline, on cycle 4 day 1, and on cycle 7 day 1. Samples came from an open-label, multicenter, first-in-human phase I dose-escalation trial of ivuxolimab. The trial enrolled adults with locally advanced or metastatic head and neck squamous cell, hepatocellular, melanoma or renal cell carcinoma. Before TCR sequencing, CD4+ T cells and CD8+ T cells from peripheral blood were sorted into separate populations. Study-level results and caveats: Antigen specificity was not determined for the clonally expanded peripheral T cells. After ivuxolimab, more expanded clones were found on average in CD8+ T cells than in CD4+ T cells. At doses of 0.1 to 3.0 mg/kg, clonal expansion of both CD4+ and CD8+ blood T cells was observed from baseline to week 6. In the 0.1-3.0 mg/kg groups, partial responders were among the patients with the lowest normalized peripheral clonal expansion, particularly in CD8+ T cells. Low levels of normalized T-cell clonal expansion were also shown by some nonresponding patients.

Genomic DNA was extracted from sorted cells for sequencing of the TCRbeta CDR3 region. TCRbeta CDR3 regions were sequenced using the immunoSEQ Assay. TCRdb obtained this table from immuneACCESS and retained in-frame rearrangements with V and J assigned. These tables miss some clones; where compared with another copy, unresolved V genes account for less than half of the shortfall, and the remainder is unexplained. The sample table contains 30,000 to 40,000 clones; only one count was recorded for about nine tenths of them. Roughly 9.1% of the sample belongs to the ten largest clones. This receptor chain uses TRBV7-8 and TRBJ2-1, with 7 bases matching TRBD1. The origin of this receptor is an adult with an advanced solid tumor such as melanoma, head and neck, liver or kidney cancer. The sequencing used CD4+ or CD8+ T cells sorted from blood, collected in a trial of the OX40 agonist ivuxolimab. The nucleotides read TGTGCCAGCAGCTTAAGTCGGGACAGACCCTACAATGAGCAGTTCTTC. It specifies CASSLSRDRPYNEQFF. This CDR3, with the reference TRBV7-8 and TRBJ2-1 proteins standing in past its ends, gives the full variable domain GAGVSQSPRYKVAKRGQDVALRCDPISGHVSLFWYQQALGQGPEFLTYFQNEAQLDKSGLPSDRFFAERPEGSVSTLKIQRTQQEDSAVYLCASSLSRDRPYNEQFFGPGTRLTVL.